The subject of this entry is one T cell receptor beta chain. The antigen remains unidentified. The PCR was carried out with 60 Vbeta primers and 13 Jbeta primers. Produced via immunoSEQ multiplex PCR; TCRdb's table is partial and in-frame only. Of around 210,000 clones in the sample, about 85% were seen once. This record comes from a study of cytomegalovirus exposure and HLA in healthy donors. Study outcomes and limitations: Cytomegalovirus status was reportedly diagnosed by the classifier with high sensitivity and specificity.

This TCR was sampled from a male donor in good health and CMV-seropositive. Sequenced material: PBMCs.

The CDR3 here is CASSIVYDRYTDTQYF. Here the CDR3 DNA reads TGTGCCAGTAGTATAGTTTACGACAGATACACAGATACGCAGTATTTT. The V and J genes are TRBV19 and TRBJ2-3; D might be TRBD1 (5 bases). Trimming removed 1 base at V and 2 bases at J, with 13 bases between. Germline loops: CDR1 LNHDA, CDR2 SQIVND (reference sequence). The CDR3 is 16 residues long.